Here is one T cell receptor (beta chain) with its context. The sample originates from a study of blood T cell repertoires in COVID-19. Study at large: The cDNA or gDNA used as material had been derived from T cells, B-cell-depleted T cells, or PBMCs.

The study drew participants aged roughly 18 to 89 years from 20 to 30 US areas. Original analysis: Reference gene primer amplification yielded estimated nucleated cell counts. This table comes from immunoSEQ multiplex PCR, and its TCRdb copy is limited to in-frame clones, with some not included. The V and J calls and clone size were taken over from that table, and D and trimming were inferred from the DNA. The sample has about 310,000 clones; approximately 83% are singletons. Trimming took 3 bases from V and 5 from J, leaving 13 bases between them. The CDR3 has 15 amino acids. The germline V gene has CDR1 LNHDA and CDR2 SQIVND (reference sequence).

The chain recombines TRBV19 with TRBJ1-4, with a tentative D call TRBD1 (6 bases). The sequencing input was PBMCs or T cells enriched from blood (not recorded which). This TCR was sampled from a man aged 25-40 years who had recovered from COVID-19. Written as DNA, the CDR3 is TGTGCCAGTAGTATGTTGGGGGCGAGGAATGAAAAACTGTTTTTT. Its protein is CASSMLGARNEKLFF. The whole variable domain, remainder taken from reference TRBV19 and TRBJ1-4, is DGGITQSPKYLFRKEGQNVTLSCEQNLNHDAMYWYRQDPGQGLRLIYYSQIVNDFQKGDIAEGYSVSREKKESFPLTVTSAQKNPTAFYLCASSMLGARNEKLFFGSGTQLSVL.